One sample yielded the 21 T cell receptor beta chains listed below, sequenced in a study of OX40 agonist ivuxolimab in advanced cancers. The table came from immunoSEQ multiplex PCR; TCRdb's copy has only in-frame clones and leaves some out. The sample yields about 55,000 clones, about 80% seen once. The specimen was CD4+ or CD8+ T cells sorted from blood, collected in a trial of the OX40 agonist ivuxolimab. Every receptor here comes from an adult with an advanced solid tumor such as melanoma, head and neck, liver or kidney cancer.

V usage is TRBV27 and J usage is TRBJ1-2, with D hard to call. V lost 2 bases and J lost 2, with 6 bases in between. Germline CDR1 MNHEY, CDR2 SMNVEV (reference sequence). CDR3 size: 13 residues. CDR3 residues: CASSLRVNYGYTF. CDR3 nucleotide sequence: TGTGCCAGCAGTTTACGGGTGAACTATGGCTACACCTTC.

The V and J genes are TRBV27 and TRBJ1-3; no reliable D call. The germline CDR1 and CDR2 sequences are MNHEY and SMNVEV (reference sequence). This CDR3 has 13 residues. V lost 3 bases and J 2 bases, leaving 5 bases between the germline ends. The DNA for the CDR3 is TGTGCCAGCAGTTTTGGCGCTGGAAACACCATATATTTT. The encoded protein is CASSFGAGNTIYF.

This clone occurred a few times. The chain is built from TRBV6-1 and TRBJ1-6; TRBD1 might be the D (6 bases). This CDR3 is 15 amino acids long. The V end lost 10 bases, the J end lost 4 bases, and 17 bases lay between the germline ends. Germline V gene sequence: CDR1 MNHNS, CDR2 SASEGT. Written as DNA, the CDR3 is TGTGCCACCAGACAGGAGGCTGGATATAATTCACCCCTCCACTTT. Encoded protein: CATRQEAGYNSPLHF.

The CDR3 loop is CASTQPPGYGYTF. The CDR3 DNA follows: TGTGCCAGCACCCAACCCCCTGGATATGGCTACACCTTC. The rearrangement uses TRBV6-1 and TRBJ1-2, with D unclear. The length of the CDR3 is 13 residues. Germline loops: CDR1 MNHNS, CDR2 SASEGT. V lost 7 bases to trimming and J lost 5 bases, with 14 bases between them.

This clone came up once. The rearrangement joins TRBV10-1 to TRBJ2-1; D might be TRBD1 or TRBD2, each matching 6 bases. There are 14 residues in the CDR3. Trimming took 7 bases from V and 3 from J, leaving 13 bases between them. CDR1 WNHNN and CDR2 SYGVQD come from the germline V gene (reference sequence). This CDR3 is CASNRGAGYNEQFF. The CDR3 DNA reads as TGCGCCAGCAATAGGGGGGCCGGCTACAATGAGCAGTTCTTC.

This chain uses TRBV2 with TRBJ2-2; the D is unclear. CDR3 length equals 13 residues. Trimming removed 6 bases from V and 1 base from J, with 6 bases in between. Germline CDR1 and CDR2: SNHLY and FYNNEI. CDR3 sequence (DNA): TGTGCCAGCAGGATGGTGAACACCGGGGAGCTGTTTTTT. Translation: CASRMVNTGELFF.

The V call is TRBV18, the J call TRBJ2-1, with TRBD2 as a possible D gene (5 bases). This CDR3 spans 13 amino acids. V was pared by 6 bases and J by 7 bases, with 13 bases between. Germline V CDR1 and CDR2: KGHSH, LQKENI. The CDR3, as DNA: TGTGCCAGCTCGCCTCGGGGAATTAATGAGCAGTTCTTC. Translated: CASSPRGINEQFF.

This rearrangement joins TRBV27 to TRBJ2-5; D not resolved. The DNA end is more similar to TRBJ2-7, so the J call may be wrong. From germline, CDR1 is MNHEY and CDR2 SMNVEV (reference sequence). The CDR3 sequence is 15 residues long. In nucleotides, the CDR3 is TGTGCCAGCAGTTTCTCGCGCCTCCGACATGCCGAGCAGTACTTC. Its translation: CASSFSRLRHAEQYF.

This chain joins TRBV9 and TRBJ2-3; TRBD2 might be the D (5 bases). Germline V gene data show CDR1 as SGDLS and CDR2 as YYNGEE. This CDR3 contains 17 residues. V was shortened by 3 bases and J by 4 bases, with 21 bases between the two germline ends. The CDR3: CASSAQHKLSGADTQYF. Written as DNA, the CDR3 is TGTGCCAGCAGCGCCCAGCACAAGCTGTCCGGGGCAGATACGCAGTATTTT.

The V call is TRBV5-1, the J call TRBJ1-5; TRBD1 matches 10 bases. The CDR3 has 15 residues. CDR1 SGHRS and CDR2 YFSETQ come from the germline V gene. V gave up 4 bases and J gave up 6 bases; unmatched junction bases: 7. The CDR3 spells CASSPEGQGFQPQHF. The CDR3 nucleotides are TGCGCCAGCAGCCCGGAGGGACAGGGGTTTCAGCCCCAGCATTTT.

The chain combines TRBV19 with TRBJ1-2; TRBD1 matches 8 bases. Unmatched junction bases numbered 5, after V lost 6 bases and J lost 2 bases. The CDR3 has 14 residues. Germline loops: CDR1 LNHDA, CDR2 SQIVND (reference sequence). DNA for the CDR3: TGTGCCAGTAGCCCACAGGGGGGAAACTATGGCTACACCTTC. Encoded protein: CASSPQGGNYGYTF.

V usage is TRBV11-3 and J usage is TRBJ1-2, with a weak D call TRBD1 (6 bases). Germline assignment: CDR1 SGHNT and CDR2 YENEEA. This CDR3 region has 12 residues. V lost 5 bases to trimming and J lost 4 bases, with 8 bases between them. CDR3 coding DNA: TGTGCCAGCAGCGACAGGTCCTATGGCTACACCTTC. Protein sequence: CASSDRSYGYTF.

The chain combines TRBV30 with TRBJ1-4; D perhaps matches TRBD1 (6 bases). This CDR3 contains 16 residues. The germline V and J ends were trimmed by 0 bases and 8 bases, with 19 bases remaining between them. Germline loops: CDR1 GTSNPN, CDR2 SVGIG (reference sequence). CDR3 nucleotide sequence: TGTGCCTGGAGTGTCCCAGTCACAGGGCCCCGGGAAAAACTGTTTTTT. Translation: CAWSVPVTGPREKLFF.

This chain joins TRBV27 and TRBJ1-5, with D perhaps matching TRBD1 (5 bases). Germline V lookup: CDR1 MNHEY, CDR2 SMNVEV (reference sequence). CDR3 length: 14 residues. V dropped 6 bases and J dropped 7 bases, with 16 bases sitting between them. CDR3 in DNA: TGTGCCAGCAGCCTATCAGGGTATTGGCAGCCCCAGCATTTT. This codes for CASSLSGYWQPQHF.

The CDR3 sequence: CASSQPVTGGYTF. The DNA for the CDR3 is TGTGCCAGCAGCCAGCCAGTCACCGGGGGCTACACCTTC. The V gene is TRBV14, the J gene TRBJ1-2; no firm D call. This CDR3 is built from 13 residues. Trimming removed 3 bases at V and 8 bases at J, with 13 bases between. Germline-derived CDR1 and CDR2 are SGHDN and FVKESK.

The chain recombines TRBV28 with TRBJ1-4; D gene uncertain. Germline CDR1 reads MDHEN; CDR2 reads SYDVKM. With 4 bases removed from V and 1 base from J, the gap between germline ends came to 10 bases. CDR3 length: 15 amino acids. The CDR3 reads CASSSLAVTNEKLFF. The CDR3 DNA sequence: TGTGCCAGCAGTTCCCTGGCAGTAACTAATGAAAAACTGTTTTTT.

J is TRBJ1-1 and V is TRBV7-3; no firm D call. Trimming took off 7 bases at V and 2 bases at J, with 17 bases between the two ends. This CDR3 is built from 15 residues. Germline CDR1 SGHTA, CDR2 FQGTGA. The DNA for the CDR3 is TGTGCCAGCAAGGAGTGGGAGGGTACAAACACTGAAGCTTTCTTT. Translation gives CASKEWEGTNTEAFF.

Here the CDR3 DNA reads TGTGCCAGCAGCGCGGGGGGGCTAATGAGGAAACTGTTTTTT. It yields the protein CASSAGGLMRKLFF. The V call is TRBV7-2, the J call TRBJ1-4; weak D call: TRBD1 (6 bases). CDR3 length: 14 residues. Between the trimmed V and J ends, which lost 5 bases and 11 bases, there was a span of 18 bases. Germline lookup yields CDR1 SGHTA and CDR2 FQGNSA.

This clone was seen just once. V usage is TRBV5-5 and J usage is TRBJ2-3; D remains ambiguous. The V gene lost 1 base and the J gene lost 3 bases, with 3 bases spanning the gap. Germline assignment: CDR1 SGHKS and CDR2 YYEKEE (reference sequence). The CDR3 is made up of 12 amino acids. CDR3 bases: TGTGCCAGCAGCTTGCGGACAGATACGCAGTATTTT. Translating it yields CASSLRTDTQYF. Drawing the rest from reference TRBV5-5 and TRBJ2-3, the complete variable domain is DAGVTQSPTHLIKTRGQQVTLRCSPISGHKSVSWYQQVLGQGPQFIFQYYEKEERGRGNFPDRFSARQFPNYSSELNVNALLLGDSALYLCASSLRTDTQYFGPGTRLTVL.

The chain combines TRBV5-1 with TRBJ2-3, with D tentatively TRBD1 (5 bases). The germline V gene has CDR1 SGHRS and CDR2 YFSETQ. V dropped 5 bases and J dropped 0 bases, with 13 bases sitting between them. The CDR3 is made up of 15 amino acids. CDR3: CASSPTEISTDTQYF. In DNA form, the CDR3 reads TGCGCCAGCAGTCCGACAGAGATTAGCACAGATACGCAGTATTTT.

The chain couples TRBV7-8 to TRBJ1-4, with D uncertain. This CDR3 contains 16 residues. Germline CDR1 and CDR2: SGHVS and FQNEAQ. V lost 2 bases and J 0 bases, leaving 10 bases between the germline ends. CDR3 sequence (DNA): TGTGCCAGCAGCTTACGCCAGGAAGCAACTAATGAAAAACTGTTTTTT. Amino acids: CASSLRQEATNEKLFF.